Below, one T cell receptor beta chain is given with its context. Its antigen is unidentified. Germline V lookup: CDR1 SGHVS, CDR2 FQNEAQ. The V segment lost 4 bases and the J segment 5 bases; nucleotides outside the gene matches: 2. This CDR3 has 13 amino acids. Treatment described: approximately 10-day PBMC culture with coronavirus spike peptide pools or control peptides (ViraFEST assay). This specimen belongs to a study of vaccination and CD4 T cells after COVID-19. Once obtained from cultured CD4+ T cells, the DNA was sequenced using the Oncomine TCR Beta short-read assay. In this case, cultured CD4+ T cells provided the extracted genomic DNA. TCRdb re-analysed the PCR reads in MiXCR, keeping a single row per CDR3 protein. The data hold 25,000 or so distinct CDR3 sequences, with about 46% observed a single time. Findings and caveats of the study: Post-vaccination, and not before, a median 86.3% of reactive clones appeared in convalescent patients.

V and J are TRBV7-8 and TRBJ1-1, with TRBD1 identical over 9 bases. This clonotype originated in a human donor who had recovered from COVID-19. Sequences were obtained from CD4+ T cells from blood, cultured in vitro. CDR3 nucleotide sequence: TGTGCCAGCAGCTCACAGGGGGCGACTGAAGCTTTCTTT. Translated: CASSSQGATEAFF.